This T cell receptor beta chain came from a study of T cells in Graves' hyperthyroidism and ophthalmopathy. This clonotype was counted between two and nine times. CDR3 size: 17 residues. Germline trimming cut 2 bases from V and 7 bases from J; bases unmatched to any gene: 13. The germline V gene has CDR1 DFQATT and CDR2 SNEGSKA (reference sequence). RNA transcripts served as the template for amplifying TCR beta CDR3 regions. First-round RT-PCR with HTBI primers amplified the TCR CDR3 region. TCRdb used MiXCR to reprocess the multiplex PCR reads, holding one entry per CDR3 protein. The table lists hundreds of thousands of distinct CDR3 sequences, approximately 16% of them singletons, with roughly 3.4% in the top ten. Uncontrolled infection, other autoimmune disease, pregnancy or lactation led to exclusion.

The V gene is TRBV20-1, the J gene TRBJ2-1; 11 bases are shared with TRBD1. Sequencing was done on a sample of blood. This receptor was identified in a woman aged 35 to 49 with Graves' ophthalmopathy. CDR3 amino acids: CSARPPPGTGGGNEQFF. Here the CDR3 DNA reads TGCAGTGCTAGACCCCCCCCAGGGACAGGGGGGGGGAATGAGCAGTTCTTC.